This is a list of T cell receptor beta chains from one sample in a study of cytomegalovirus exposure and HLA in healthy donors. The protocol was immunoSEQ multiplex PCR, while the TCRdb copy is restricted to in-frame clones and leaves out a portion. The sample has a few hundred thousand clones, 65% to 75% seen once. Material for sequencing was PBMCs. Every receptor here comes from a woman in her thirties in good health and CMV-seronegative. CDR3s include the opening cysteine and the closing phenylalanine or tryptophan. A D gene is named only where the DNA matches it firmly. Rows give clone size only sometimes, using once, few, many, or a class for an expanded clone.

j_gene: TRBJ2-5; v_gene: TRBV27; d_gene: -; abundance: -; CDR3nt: TGTGCCAGCAGACCCCGGGCGGGTGCCCAAGAGACCCAGTACTTC; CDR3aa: CASRPRAGAQETQYF
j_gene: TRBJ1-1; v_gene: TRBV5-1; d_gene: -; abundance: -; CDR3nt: TGCGCCAGCAGCTCCGGGACAACGCCTGACACTGAAGCTTTCTTT; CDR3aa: CASSSGTTPDTEAFF
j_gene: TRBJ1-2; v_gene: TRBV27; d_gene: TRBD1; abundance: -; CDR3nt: TGTGACAGCAGTGTAGGTAGTTTCGGGACAGCCCTTAATGGCTACACCTTC; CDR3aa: CDSSVGSFGTALNGYTF
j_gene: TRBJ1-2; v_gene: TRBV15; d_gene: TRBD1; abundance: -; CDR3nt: TGTGCCACCAGCGAAGGACAGGTTATTAACTATGGCTACACCTTC; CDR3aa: CATSEGQVINYGYTF
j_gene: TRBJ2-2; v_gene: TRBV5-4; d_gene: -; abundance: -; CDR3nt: TGTGCCAGCAGCTTGGTCAGGGGTGGAACCGGGGAGCTGTTTTTT; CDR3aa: CASSLVRGGTGELFF
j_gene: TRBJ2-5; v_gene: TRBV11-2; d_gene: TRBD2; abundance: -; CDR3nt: TGTGCCAGCAGCTCGGGACTAGCAGAGACCCAGTACTTC; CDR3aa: CASSSGLAETQYF
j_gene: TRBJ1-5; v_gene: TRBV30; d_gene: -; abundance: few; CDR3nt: TGTGCCTGGAGTTTGAGCACAGGCCACCTTCCTAAGCCCCAGCATTTT; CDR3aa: CAWSLSTGHLPKPQHF
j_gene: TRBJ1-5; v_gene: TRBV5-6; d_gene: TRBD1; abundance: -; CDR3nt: TGTGCCAGCAGCGCGCGAACAGGGGAATGGGGCAATCAGCCCCAGCATTTT; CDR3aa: CASSARTGEWGNQPQHF
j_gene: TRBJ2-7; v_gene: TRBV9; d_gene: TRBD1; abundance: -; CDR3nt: TGTGCCAGCAGCCACGACAGGGGAGGACCTAGTTCCTACGAGCAGTACTTC; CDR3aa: CASSHDRGGPSSYEQYF
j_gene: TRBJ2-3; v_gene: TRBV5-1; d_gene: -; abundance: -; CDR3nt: TGCGCCAGCAGCCTCAGCACAGATACGCAGTATTTT; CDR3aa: CASSLSTDTQYF
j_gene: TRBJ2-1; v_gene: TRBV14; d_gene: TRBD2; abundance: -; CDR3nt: TGTGCCAGCCGGCGGGAGTCGTACAATGAGCAGTTCTTC; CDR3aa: CASRRESYNEQFF
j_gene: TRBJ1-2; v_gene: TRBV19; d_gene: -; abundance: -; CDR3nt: TGTGCCAGTAGTATAGCTCCAGGGGAACGCTATGGCTACACCTTC; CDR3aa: CASSIAPGERYGYTF
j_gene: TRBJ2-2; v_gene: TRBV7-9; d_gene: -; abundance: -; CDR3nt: TGTGCCAGCAGCCGTGAGGTCACCGGGGAGCTGTTTTTT; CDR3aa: CASSREVTGELFF
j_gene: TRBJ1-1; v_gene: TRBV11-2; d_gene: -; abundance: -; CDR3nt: TGTGCCAGCAGTCGTCTTCGAGGACAGTTGAACACTGAAGCTTTCTTT; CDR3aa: CASSRLRGQLNTEAFF
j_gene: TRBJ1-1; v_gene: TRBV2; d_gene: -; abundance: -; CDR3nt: TGTGCCAGCCTAGGGGTGAACACTGAAGCTTTCTTT; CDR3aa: CASLGVNTEAFF
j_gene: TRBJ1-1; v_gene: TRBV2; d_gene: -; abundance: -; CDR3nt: TGTGCCAGCAGTACAGACACTGAAGCTTTCTTT; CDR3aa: CASSTDTEAFF
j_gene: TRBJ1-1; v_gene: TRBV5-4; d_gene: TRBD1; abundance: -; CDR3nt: TGTGCCAGCAGCTTCGGGACAGAATACACTGAAGCTTTCTTT; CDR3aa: CASSFGTEYTEAFF
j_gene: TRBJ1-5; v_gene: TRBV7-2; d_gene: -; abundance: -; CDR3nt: TGTGCCAGCAGCTTAGCCGACGGGAATCAGCCCCAGCATTTT; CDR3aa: CASSLADGNQPQHF
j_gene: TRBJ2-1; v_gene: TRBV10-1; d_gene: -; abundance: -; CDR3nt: TGCGCCAGCAGTGAGACAGGGATGAATTACAATGAGCAGTTCTTC; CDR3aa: CASSETGMNYNEQFF
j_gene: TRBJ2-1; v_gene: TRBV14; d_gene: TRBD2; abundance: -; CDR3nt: TGTGCCAGCAGCTATCGGGAGGCCCTTGGGGGGGAGCAGTTCTTC; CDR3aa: CASSYREALGGEQFF
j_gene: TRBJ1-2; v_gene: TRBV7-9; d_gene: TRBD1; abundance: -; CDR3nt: TGTGCCAGCAGCTTAGCGTCAGGGGGCAATGGCTACACCTTC; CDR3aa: CASSLASGGNGYTF
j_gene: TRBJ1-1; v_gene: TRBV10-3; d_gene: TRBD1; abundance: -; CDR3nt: TGTGCCATCGTCGGGACAGGGGGCCAGGCTTTCTTT; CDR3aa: CAIVGTGGQAFF
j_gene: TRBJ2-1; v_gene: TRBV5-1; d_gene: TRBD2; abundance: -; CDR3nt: TGCGCCAGCAGCTTGGCCTCGGCTAGCGGGGGTAATGAGCAGTTCTTC; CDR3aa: CASSLASASGGNEQFF
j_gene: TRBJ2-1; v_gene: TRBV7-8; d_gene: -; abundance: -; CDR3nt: TGTGCCAGCAGCTTAACGGCAGGCGTCAATGAGCAGTTCTTC; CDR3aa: CASSLTAGVNEQFF
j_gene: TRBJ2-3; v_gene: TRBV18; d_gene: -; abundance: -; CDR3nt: TGTGCCAGCTCACCACGGGAGACGCTAGGCACAGATACGCAGTATTTT; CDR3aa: CASSPRETLGTDTQYF
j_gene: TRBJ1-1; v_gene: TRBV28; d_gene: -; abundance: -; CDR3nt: TGTGCCAGCAGCCCGCCGGTCACTGAAGCTTTCTTT; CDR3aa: CASSPPVTEAFF
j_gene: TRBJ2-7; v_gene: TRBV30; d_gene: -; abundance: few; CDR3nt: TGTGCCTGGAGTTCGCAGTTCTCCTACGAGCAGTACTTC; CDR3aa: CAWSSQFSYEQYF
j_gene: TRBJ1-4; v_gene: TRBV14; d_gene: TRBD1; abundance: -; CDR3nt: TGTGCCAGCAGCCAAGGTGACAGGGAAGGAGAAAAACTGTTTTTT; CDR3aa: CASSQGDREGEKLFF
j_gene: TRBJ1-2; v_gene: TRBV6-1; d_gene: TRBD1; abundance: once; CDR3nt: TGTGCCAGCAGCGCGGGGACAGTCTATGGCTACACCTTC; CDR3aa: CASSAGTVYGYTF
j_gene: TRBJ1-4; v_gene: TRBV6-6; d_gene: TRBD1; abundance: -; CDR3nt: TGTGCCAGCAGTTACACCGGGACAGGGATTGAAAAACTGTTTTTT; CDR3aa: CASSYTGTGIEKLFF
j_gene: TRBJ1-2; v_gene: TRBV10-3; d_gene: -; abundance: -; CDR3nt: TGTGCCATCTCAGGAGGGCCCACAATTAGGGAGGGCTACACCTTC; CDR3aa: CAISGGPTIREGYTF
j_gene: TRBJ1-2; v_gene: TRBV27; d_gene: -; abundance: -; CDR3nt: TGTGCCAGCAGGCTAAACGGGATACGGGCCCATGGCTACACCTTC; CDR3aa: CASRLNGIRAHGYTF
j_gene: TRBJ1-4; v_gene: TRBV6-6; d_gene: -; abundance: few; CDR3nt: TGTGCCAGCAGTAACCCTGGGAGCGAAAAACTGTTTTTT; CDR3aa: CASSNPGSEKLFF
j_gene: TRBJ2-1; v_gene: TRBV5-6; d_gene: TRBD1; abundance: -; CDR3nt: TGTGCCAGCAGCTCGCTGGGGGGACAGGGGGATTTGAATGAGCAGTTCTTC; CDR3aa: CASSSLGGQGDLNEQFF
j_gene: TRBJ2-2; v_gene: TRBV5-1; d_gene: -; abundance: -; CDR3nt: TGCGCCAGCAGCTTGGGATCGGACACAGAGCTGTTTTTT; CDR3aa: CASSLGSDTELFF
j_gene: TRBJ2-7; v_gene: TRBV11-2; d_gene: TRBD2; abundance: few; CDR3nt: TGTGCCAGCAGCTTAACCGCCCCCCTAGCGGGGGCCTTCTACGAGCAGTACTTC; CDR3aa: CASSLTAPLAGAFYEQYF
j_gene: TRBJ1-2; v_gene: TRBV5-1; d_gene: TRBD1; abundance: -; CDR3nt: TGCGCCAGCAGCCCCCAGGGGGAGGCTGGCTACACCTTC; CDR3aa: CASSPQGEAGYTF
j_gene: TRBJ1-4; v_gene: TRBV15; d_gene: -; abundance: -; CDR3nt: TGTGCCACCAGCAGAGATCGGCAGACCGAGGGTGAAAAACTGTTTTTT; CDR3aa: CATSRDRQTEGEKLFF
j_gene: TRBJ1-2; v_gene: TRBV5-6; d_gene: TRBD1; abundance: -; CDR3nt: TGTGCCAGCAGCTCCGGACAGGGGGCCTATGGCTACACCTTC; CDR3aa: CASSSGQGAYGYTF
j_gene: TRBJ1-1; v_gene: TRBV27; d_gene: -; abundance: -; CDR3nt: TGTGCCAGCAGTCCCCGCCAGGGCCTTCCCAACACTGAAGCTTTCTTT; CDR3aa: CASSPRQGLPNTEAFF
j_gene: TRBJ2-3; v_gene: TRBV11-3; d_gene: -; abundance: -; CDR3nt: TGTGCCAGCAGCCTCCTGCGGTTAGATACGCAGTATTTT; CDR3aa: CASSLLRLDTQYF
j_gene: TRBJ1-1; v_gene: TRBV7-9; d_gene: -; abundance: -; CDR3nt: TGTGCCAGCAGCCCCCCCGGGTATCGAATTGAAGCTTTCTTT; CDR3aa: CASSPPGYRIEAFF
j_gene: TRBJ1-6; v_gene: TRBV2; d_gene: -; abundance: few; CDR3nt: TGTGCCAGCAGTGAACGGACAACTAATTCACCCCTCCACTTT; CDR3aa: CASSERTTNSPLHF
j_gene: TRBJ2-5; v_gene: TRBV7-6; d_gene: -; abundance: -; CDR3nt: TGTGCCAGCAGCTTACCTGGCGGACTGACGCAAGAGACCCAGTACTTC; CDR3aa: CASSLPGGLTQETQYF
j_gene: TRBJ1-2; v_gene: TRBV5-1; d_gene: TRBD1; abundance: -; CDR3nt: TGCGCCAGCAGTTTGGGGGACAGGGGAAGTTTTAACTATGGCTACACCTTC; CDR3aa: CASSLGDRGSFNYGYTF